These 25 T cell receptor beta chains originate from one sample sequenced in a study of T cells in Graves' hyperthyroidism and ophthalmopathy. What was amplified from RNA transcripts were TCR beta CDR3 regions. HTBI primers were employed in a first-round RT-PCR of the TCR CDR3. From the multiplex PCR reads, TCRdb called clonotypes with MiXCR, one entry per CDR3 protein. The sample has around 360,000 distinct CDR3 sequences; about 15% are singletons. The sequenced material came from blood. All receptors derive from a woman aged 60 to 75 with Graves' ophthalmopathy.

The rearrangement uses TRBV7-2 and TRBJ1-3; D remains unclear. In germline, CDR1 is SGHTA, CDR2 FQGNSA. This CDR3 is 17 amino acids long. With 1 base removed from V and 0 bases from J, the gap between germline ends came to 13 bases. CDR3 in amino acids: CASSLEGPTFSGNTIYF. DNA of the CDR3: TGTGCCAGCAGCTTAGAGGGCCCAACCTTCTCTGGAAACACCATATATTTT.

This clonotype was seen many times. The junction does not match germline at one end; this may be a read error. The chain uses TRBV4-1 and TRBJ1-5; 8 bases fit TRBD1. Per germline, CDR1 MGHRA and CDR2 YSYEKL. This CDR3 contains 15 residues. CDR3 sequence reads: CASSQGQGGNQPQHF. The CDR3 region has the DNA TGTGCCAGCAGCCAAGGACAGGGCGGCAATCAGCCCCAGCATTTT.

This clonotype was observed a few times. The V gene is TRBV5-1, the J gene TRBJ2-3, with TRBD1 as a possible D gene (5 bases). The V gene's germline CDR1 is SGHRS and CDR2 YFSETQ. The CDR3 extends over 16 amino acids. V was clipped by 2 bases and J by 2 bases, with 15 bases between them. DNA for the CDR3: TGCGCCAGCAGCTTTTTCTTGGAGACAGCCACAGATACGCAGTATTTT. Protein product: CASSFFLETATDTQYF.

This chain links TRBV5-1 with TRBJ2-7, with D maybe TRBD1 (7 bases). CDR1 SGHRS and CDR2 YFSETQ come from the germline V gene. Trimming took off 0 bases at V and 4 bases at J, with 14 bases between the two ends. This CDR3 is built from 15 residues. The CDR3 is CASSLAGGGLYEQYF. DNA of the CDR3: TGCGCCAGCAGCTTGGCTGGAGGGGGCTTATACGAGCAGTACTTC.

V and J are TRBV12-3 or TRBV12-4 and TRBJ1-3; D ambiguous. This CDR3 has 13 residues. V lost 6 bases and J lost 4, with 10 bases in between. For the CDR3, the DNA is TGTGCCAGCAGACCGACCGGAGGAAACACCATATATTTT. This translates into CASRPTGGNTIYF.

This clonotype was seen repeatedly, ten times or more. The genes are TRBV6-5 and TRBJ1-5; a weak D match, TRBD1 (5 bases). Germline V gene sequence: CDR1 MNHEY, CDR2 SVGAGI. The CDR3 runs 15 residues. The V end was cut by 2 bases, the J end by 4 bases, with 12 bases between. The CDR3 DNA sequence: TGTGCCAGCAGTTACCGGGGGACCGATAATCAGCCCCAGCATTTT. Translated, it gives CASSYRGTDNQPQHF.

The V call is TRBV10-3, the J call TRBJ1-5, with TRBD1 identical over 7 bases. This CDR3 region has 13 residues. In germline, CDR1 is ENHRY, CDR2 SYGVKD. The ends lost 5 bases at V and 4 bases at J; junction bases unmatched: 2. Here the CDR3 reads CAISQGENQPQHF. The CDR3 DNA is TGTGCCATCAGTCAGGGGGAGAATCAGCCCCAGCATTTT.

Comments on this clonotype: Compared with germline, one end of the junction differs, possibly owing to a read error. The chain links TRBV28 to TRBJ1-1, with D possibly TRBD1 on 6 matching bases. The CDR3 sequence is 15 residues long. Germline V gene lookup returns CDR1 MDHEN and CDR2 SYDVKM. The CDR3 here is CAGSPRGLLNTEAFF. Here the CDR3 DNA reads TGTGCCGGCAGTCCCCGGGGGCTATTGAACACTGAAGCTTTCTTT. Full variable domain (missing parts from reference TRBV28 and TRBJ1-1): DVKVTQSSRYLVKRTGEKVFLECVQDMDHENMFWYRQDPGLGLRLIYFSYDVKMKEKGDIPEGYSVSREKKERFSLILESASTNQTSMYLCAGSPRGLLNTEAFFGQGTRLTVV.

V is TRBV6-2 or TRBV6-3 and J is TRBJ2-7, with 9 bases identical to TRBD1. Losses at the gene ends were 5 bases for V and 4 bases for J; bases not matched to a gene: 6. The CDR3 is 14 amino acids. Germline-derived CDR1 and CDR2 are MNHEY and SVGEGT. DNA of the CDR3: TGTGCCAGCAGTCGGGGACAGGGTCGATACGAGCAGTACTTC. Translated, it gives CASSRGQGRYEQYF.

The chain is built from TRBV15 and TRBJ2-7; TRBD1 might be the D (6 bases). Germline assignment: CDR1 LNHNV and CDR2 YYDKDF (reference sequence). This CDR3 spans 13 amino acids. Trimming cost V 0 bases and J 5 bases, with 8 bases left between them. CDR3 nucleotide sequence: TGTGCCACCAGCAGAGATCCAGGGGACGAGCAGTACTTC. Its protein product is CATSRDPGDEQYF.

The CDR3 loop reads CASRNSGTGGNEQFF. CDR3 DNA: TGTGCCAGCAGGAATTCCGGGACAGGGGGAAATGAGCAGTTCTTC. The chain recombines TRBV3-1 with TRBJ2-1, with TRBD1 identical over 11 bases. There are 15 residues in the CDR3. The germline V gene has CDR1 LGHDT and CDR2 YNNKEL (reference sequence). The trim removed 6 bases at V and 7 bases at J, leaving 8 bases unmatched.

Only a few counts were recorded for this clonotype. V is TRBV29-1 and J is TRBJ2-1; 10 nucleotides agree with TRBD2. Trimming cost V 7 bases and J 2 bases; bases outside gene matches: 5. CDR3 size: 14 residues. Per the germline V gene, CDR1 is SQVTM and CDR2 is ANQGSEA. CDR3 sequence (DNA): TGCAGCGCCACAGCGGGAGGGCCCTACAATGAGCAGTTCTTC. Translation gives CSATAGGPYNEQFF.

This clonotype was recorded many times. The V call is TRBV24-1, the J call TRBJ2-1; 11 bases align to TRBD2. Losses at the gene ends were 4 bases for V and 4 bases for J; bases not matched to a gene: 5. Per the germline V gene, CDR1 is KGHDR and CDR2 is SFDVKD. The CDR3 extends over 16 amino acids. The CDR3 region has the DNA TGTGCCACCAGTGAAACCGGGACTAGCGGTTACAATGAGCAGTTCTTC. Protein product: CATSETGTSGYNEQFF.

This clonotype was observed many times. The gene calls are TRBV30 and TRBJ1-1; 7 bases are shared with TRBD1. This CDR3 region has 14 residues. Germline V lookup: CDR1 GTSNPN, CDR2 SVGIG (reference sequence). Trimming took 3 bases from V and 1 from J; bases not matched to a gene: 5. The CDR3 protein is CAWSFGTENTEAFF. In DNA, the CDR3 is TGTGCCTGGAGCTTCGGGACAGAGAACACTGAAGCTTTCTTT.

The table lists this clonotype with many counts. The V gene is TRBV6-1, the J gene TRBJ2-7; possibly TRBD2 for D (6 bases). Trimming removed 7 bases at V and 2 bases at J, with 18 bases between. This CDR3 contains 15 residues. CDR1 and CDR2 (germline): MNHNS, SASEGT. CDR3 in amino acids: CASKAPGRETYEQYF. The CDR3 DNA reads as TGTGCCAGCAAGGCCCCGGGACGGGAGACCTACGAGCAGTACTTC.

This clonotype was detected many times. The chain carries TRBV12-3 or TRBV12-4 and TRBJ2-1; TRBD2 agrees at 7 bases. The CDR3 has 15 amino acids. V shed 2 bases, J shed 3 bases, and the junction held 4 bases outside the gene matches. The CDR3 sequence is CASSLSSGDYNEQFF. The CDR3 nucleotides are TGTGCCAGCAGTTTATCCAGCGGGGACTACAATGAGCAGTTCTTC.

This clonotype has ten or more counts. This chain links TRBV6-1 with TRBJ2-1, with D possibly being TRBD2 (5 bases). This CDR3 is built from 15 residues. With 2 bases removed from V and 0 bases from J, the gap between germline ends came to 8 bases. Germline CDR1 reads MNHNS; CDR2 reads SASEGT. CDR3 sequence reads: CASSEPGTSYNEQFF. As DNA, the CDR3 is TGTGCCAGCAGTGAACCGGGAACCTCCTACAATGAGCAGTTCTTC.

Ten or more counts support this clonotype. This sequence joins TRBV28 and TRBJ1-4; 11 nucleotides line up with TRBD1. Germline lookup yields CDR1 MDHEN and CDR2 SYDVKM. The length of the CDR3 is 18 residues. V dropped 5 bases and J dropped 0; count of bases not matched to a gene: 8. CDR3 bases: TGTGCCAGCAGTCTCCGTGGACAGGGGGCGGCAACTAATGAAAAACTGTTTTTT. Translating gives CASSLRGQGAATNEKLFF.

This clonotype was counted many times. The chain employs TRBV28 and TRBJ2-1, with a possible D match to TRBD2 (7 bases). The V gene lost 8 bases and the J gene lost 6 bases, with 20 bases spanning the gap. CDR1 is MDHEN and CDR2 is SYDVKM in the germline V gene. The CDR3 consists of 15 residues. This CDR3 reads CASALGGARSNEQFF. CDR3 nucleotide sequence: TGTGCCAGCGCCCTTGGGGGGGCCAGAAGCAATGAGCAGTTCTTC.

The rearrangement joins TRBV9 to TRBJ1-1, with 8 bases identical to TRBD1. After removal of 3 bases from V and 5 bases from J, the junction contained 6 bases not matched to a gene. CDR3 size: 14 residues. Germline values: CDR1 SGDLS, CDR2 YYNGEE. CDR3: CASSGGQGKTEAFF. As DNA, the CDR3 is TGTGCCAGCAGCGGAGGACAGGGAAAAACTGAAGCTTTCTTT. The full variable domain, in which reference TRBV9 and TRBJ1-1 provide the parts outside the CDR3, is DSGVTQTPKHLITATGQRVTLRCSPRSGDLSVYWYQQSLDQGLQFLIQYYNGEERAKGNILERFSAQQFPDLHSELNLSSLELGDSALYFCASSGGQGKTEAFFGQGTRLTVV.

The J gene is TRBJ1-5, the V gene TRBV4-2; 8 bases align to TRBD1. The junction had 3 bases not matched to a gene; V was cut back by 3 bases and J by 2 bases. The CDR3 runs to 15 residues. The germline CDR1 and CDR2 sequences are LGHNA and YNFKEQ. CDR3 in amino acids: CASSQTGAGNQPQHF. The CDR3 DNA follows: TGTGCCAGCAGCCAGACAGGGGCGGGCAATCAGCCCCAGCATTTT.

Regarding this clonotype: A much more abundant neighbour one base away suggests this may be a read error. CDR3 residues: CTSSPTRYNEQFF. CDR3 sequence (DNA): TGCACCAGCAGCCCGACGCGTTACAATGAGCAGTTCTTC. This chain links TRBV5-1 with TRBJ2-1; no definite D call. The CDR3 totals 13 residues. Germline lookup yields CDR1 SGHRS and CDR2 YFSETQ.

A word on this clonotype: Possible read error: a much larger clone is one base away. V and J are TRBV7-9 and TRBJ2-3, with no clear D. Per germline, CDR1 SEHNR and CDR2 FQNEAQ (reference sequence). V lost 1 base and J 4 bases, leaving 6 bases between the germline ends. This CDR3 region has 13 residues. The CDR3 reads CASSLDTSDTQYF. CDR3 sequence (DNA): TGTGCCAGCAGCTTAGATACTTCAGATACGCAGTATTTT.

The chain recombines TRBV19 with TRBJ1-1; D call uncertain. Germline CDR1 reads LNHDA; CDR2 reads SQIVND (reference sequence). The germline V and J ends were trimmed by 6 bases and 3 bases, with 11 bases remaining between them. This CDR3 is built from 13 residues. The chain's CDR3 is CASRKGPDTEAFF. As DNA, the CDR3 is TGTGCCAGTAGAAAAGGGCCCGACACTGAAGCTTTCTTT.

This clonotype was counted many times. The gene calls are TRBV28 and TRBJ2-7, with D possibly matching TRBD2 (5 bases). CDR1 is MDHEN, CDR2 SYDVKM, per germline. V gave up 3 bases and J gave up 7 bases, with 10 bases separating them. The CDR3 contains 12 residues. CDR3 in amino acids: CASSLARGEQYF. The CDR3 nucleotides are TGTGCCAGCAGTTTGGCCCGAGGGGAGCAGTACTTC.